The table lists the clone carrying this T cell receptor beta chain with many counts. This record comes from a study of T cells in Graves' hyperthyroidism and ophthalmopathy. Study context: Peripheral blood samples were taken at initial diagnosis, prior to any treatment.

Stable disease denoted Graves' hyperthyroidism without ophthalmopathy progression within 18 months. The authors took PBMCs from 8.5 to 10 ml fresh peripheral blood. Trimming took off 3 bases at V and 6 bases at J, with 14 bases between the two ends. Germline V gene sequence: CDR1 DFQATT, CDR2 SNEGSKA (reference sequence). This CDR3 contains 13 residues. Amplified TCR beta CDR3 regions came from RNA transcripts. First-round RT-PCR targeting the TCR CDR3 was performed with the HTBI primer set. TCRdb re-analysed the multiplex PCR reads in MiXCR, keeping a single row per CDR3 protein. The sample includes 700,000 to 950,000 distinct CDR3 sequences, under 45% of them seen just once.

The sample taken for sequencing was blood. This TCR was recovered from a woman aged 40 to 50 with Graves' hyperthyroidism. The chain uses TRBV20-1 and TRBJ1-1; D not resolved. CDR3 DNA: TGCAGTGCTAGTAGAGCTCCGCAACCTGAAGCTTTCTTT. Amino acids: CSASRAPQPEAFF.